The subject of this entry is one TCR beta chain. Antigen specificity is unknown. These data belong to a study of blood T cells in healthy people across ages. Study-level findings and limits: When one million T cells were used, diversity estimates were thought to be underestimates.

The authors ran a second PCR of about 6 to 11 cycles using a sample-barcoded 5' primer and a J-beta primer mix. TCRdb fed the 5' RACE reads into MiXCR, producing one record per CDR3 protein. The data show almost 550,000 distinct CDR3 sequences, around 24% seen once. Per the germline V gene, CDR1 is SGDLS and CDR2 is YYNGEE. This CDR3 has 15 amino acids. V was pared by 0 bases and J by 6 bases, with 13 bases between. Separately, the same data were catalogued under a study of T cells of mothers and their children.

Specimen: blood. The chain joins TRBV9 to TRBJ2-1; a possible D gene is TRBD1 (5 bases). This sequence originates from a boy aged 10-17 years in good health. CDR3 coding DNA: TGTGCCAGCAGCGTAGTGGTGGGGCCAGGCAATGAGCAGTTCTTC. Encoded protein: CASSVVVGPGNEQFF.